This T cell receptor (beta chain) was sequenced for a study of shared clonotypes between healthy human individuals (TCRdb year 2020). Background on the whole study: The cohort comprised a couple of women and a few men aged 18 to 49 years. Per donor, leukapheresis produced somewhere between about 0.8 and 9 billion PBMCs. For each donor, three plates each were used for CD4 naive and CD4 memory, two plates were used for CD8 naive, and one plate was used for CD8 memory. Blood TCR repertoires of a handful of healthy adults were deeply sequenced to estimate repertoire size and the extent of clonotype sharing between individuals. To increase sequencing depth and limit assay-specific biases, TCR repertoire library preparation and sequencing were carried out by different laboratories using diverse techniques. Findings and caveats that apply to the study as a whole: Sampling was restricted to blood, and TCR repertoires in tissue are likely to differ from TCR repertoires in blood. Larger estimated clonotype richness was generally found for naive subsets than for memory subsets. Incomplete sequencing was indicated by rarefaction of sorted-subset datasets, despite the large sequencing depth. Based on pairwise subsampling, the degree of clonotype sharing among donors was expected to be affected by sequencing depth. Sharing across a handful of donors was observed for around 5% of naive CD4, less than 4% of naive CD8, over 2% of memory CD4, and around 0.42% of memory CD8 clonotypes. Higher generation probabilities were observed for clonotypes shared by all four sorted-subset donors than for non-shared clonotypes. The small number of donors limited the genetic and exposure-history diversity represented.

Details on this clone: Its antigen remains undetermined. Base quality data are lacking; no much larger clone is found one base away.

CD8 naive samples were obtained by positive selection for CCR7 among CD45RO-negative cells, yielding a CD45RA+CCR7+ population from which TemRA cells were excluded. Donors were healthy HIV-negative adults with no recently reported acute infections or vaccinations. Every donor was a Caucasian adult residing in Nashville, Tennessee, USA. Blood was obtained by leukapheresis, after which PBMCs were separated by Ficoll-Histopaque density gradient centrifugation and cryopreserved in liquid nitrogen vapor phase. Analytical flow cytometry was used to check the purity and quantity of every magnetically sorted T cell population. From each sorted fraction, genomic DNA was isolated and quantified by UV absorbance on a Nanodrop 2000c. Using the deep immunoSEQ assay, TCR CDR3 regions were amplified from genomic DNA by multiplex PCR. For each cell subset, the extracted genomic DNA was distributed evenly across all wells of several immunoSEQ 96-well plates, and each plate served as one replicate. For sorted subsets, 150 to 250 ng genomic DNA, equal to some 28,000 T cell genomes, was loaded into each replicate PCR. Purified libraries were measured with a Qubit 3.0 fluorometer, size-checked on a Bioanalyzer 2100, and measured again with the KAPA Library Quantification kit. Every immunoSEQ 96-well plate was sequenced on a dedicated single-read 150-cycle Illumina NextSeq 550 flow cell. The study's processing was this. The immunoSEQ output contained only junctional sequences without quality scores, so filtering could not match that applied to full-length reads. To assign V/J genes and CDR3, sequences were annotated against IMGT germline references using PyIR, a Python wrapper for IgBLAST v1.9. Reads were filtered out if the reads had weak V/J assignments (E-value above 1e-6), no CDR3, stop codons, out-of-frame junctions, or ambiguous translated residues. V3J clonotypes were defined as sequences sharing an identical inferred V gene, J gene, and CDR3 amino acid sequence. Percentage overlap between repertoires was computed as shared unique clonotypes divided by the size of the smaller repertoire. RTK rarefaction, the Chao1 estimator, and Recon v2.1 estimates of unobserved clonotypes were used to assess repertoire richness. For all TCRbeta clonotypes obtained by the gDNA method from a few donors, generation probabilities were computed with OLGA. The clones in this table, taken by TCRdb from immuneACCESS, are in-frame only. Not every clone is retained; where verified, under half of the shortfall comes from an unresolved V gene, and the cause of the rest is unknown. Clone size and V and J calls were adopted from that table, with D and trimming inferred from the DNA. Counted in this sample were about 590,000 clones; around 95% of them appeared once. The ten largest clones capture 0.11% of the sample.

Based on the germline V gene (reference sequence), the CDR1 and CDR2 sequences are DFQATT and SNEGSKA. Including the terminal cysteine and phenylalanine, the CDR3 comprises 11 residues. Only the CDR3 portion is preserved as DNA: 33 bases, with reading frame beginning at the first base. V is trimmed back by 7 bases and J by 9 bases, and the junction contains 6 bases that no gene match accounts for. This clonotype was obtained from a woman between 25 and 40 years old in good health. Sample: naive CD8+ T cells sorted from blood. The cell subset or site label here, explained by the study, means: CD45RA+CCR7+. The chain is encoded by TRBV20-1 joined to TRBJ2-1; a stretch of 7 junction bases matches TRBD2. The nucleotides read TGCAGTGTCCGAACGGGGGGTGAGCAGTTCTTC. Its protein product is CSVRTGGEQFF.